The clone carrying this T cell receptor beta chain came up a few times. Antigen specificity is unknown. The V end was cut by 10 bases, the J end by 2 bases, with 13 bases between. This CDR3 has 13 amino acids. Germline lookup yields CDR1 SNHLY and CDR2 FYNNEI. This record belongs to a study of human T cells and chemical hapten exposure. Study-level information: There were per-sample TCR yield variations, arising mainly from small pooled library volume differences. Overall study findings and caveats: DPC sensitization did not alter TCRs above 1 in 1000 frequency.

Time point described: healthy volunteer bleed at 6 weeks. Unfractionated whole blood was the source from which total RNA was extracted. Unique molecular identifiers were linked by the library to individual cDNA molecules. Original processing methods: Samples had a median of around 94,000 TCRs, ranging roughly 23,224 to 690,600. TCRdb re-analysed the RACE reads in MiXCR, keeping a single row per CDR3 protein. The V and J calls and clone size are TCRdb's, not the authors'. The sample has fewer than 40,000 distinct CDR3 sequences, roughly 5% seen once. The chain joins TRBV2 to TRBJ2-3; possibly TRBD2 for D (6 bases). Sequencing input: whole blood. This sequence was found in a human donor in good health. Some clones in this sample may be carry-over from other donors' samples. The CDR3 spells CATLAETTDTQYF. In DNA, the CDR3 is TGTGCCACTTTAGCGGAGACCACAGATACGCAGTATTTT. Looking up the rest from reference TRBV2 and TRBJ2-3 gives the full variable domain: EPEVTQTPSHQVTQMGQEVILRCVPISNHLYFYWYRQILGQKVEFLVSFYNNEISEKSEIFDDQFSVERPDGSNFTLKIRSTKLEDSAMYFCATLAETTDTQYFGPGTRLTVL.